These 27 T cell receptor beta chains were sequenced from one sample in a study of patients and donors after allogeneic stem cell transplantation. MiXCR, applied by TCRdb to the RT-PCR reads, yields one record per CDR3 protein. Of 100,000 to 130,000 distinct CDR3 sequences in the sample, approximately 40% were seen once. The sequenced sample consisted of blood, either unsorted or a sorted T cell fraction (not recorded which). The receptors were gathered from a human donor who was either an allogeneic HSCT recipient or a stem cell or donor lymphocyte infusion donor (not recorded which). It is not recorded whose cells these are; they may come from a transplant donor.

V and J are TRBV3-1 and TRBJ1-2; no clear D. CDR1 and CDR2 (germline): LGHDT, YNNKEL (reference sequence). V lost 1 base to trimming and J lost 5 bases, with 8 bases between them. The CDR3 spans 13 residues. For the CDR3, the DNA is TGTGCCAGCAGCCAAGGCCCAGGATATGGCTACACCTTC. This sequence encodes CASSQGPGYGYTF.

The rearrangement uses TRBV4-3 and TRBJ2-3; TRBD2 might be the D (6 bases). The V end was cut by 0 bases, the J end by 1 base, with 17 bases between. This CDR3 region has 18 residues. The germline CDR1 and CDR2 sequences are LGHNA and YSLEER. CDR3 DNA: TGCGCCAGCAGCCAAGATAGGTGGATAAGGAGGGGCACAGATACGCAGTATTTT. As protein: CASSQDRWIRRGTDTQYF.

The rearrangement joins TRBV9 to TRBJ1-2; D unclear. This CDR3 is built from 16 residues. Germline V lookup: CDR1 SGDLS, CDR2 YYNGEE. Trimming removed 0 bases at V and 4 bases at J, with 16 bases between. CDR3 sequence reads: CASSVVAAIDPYGYTF. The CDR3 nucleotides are TGTGCCAGCAGCGTAGTGGCAGCGATAGACCCCTATGGCTACACCTTC.

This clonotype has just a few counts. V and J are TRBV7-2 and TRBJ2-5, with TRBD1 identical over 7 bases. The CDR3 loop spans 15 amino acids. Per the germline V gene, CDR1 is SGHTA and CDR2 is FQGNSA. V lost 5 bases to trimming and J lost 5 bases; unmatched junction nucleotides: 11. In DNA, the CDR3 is TGTGCCAGCAGCCACCTGCGACAGGGTCGGGAGACCCAGTACTTC. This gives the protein CASSHLRQGRETQYF.

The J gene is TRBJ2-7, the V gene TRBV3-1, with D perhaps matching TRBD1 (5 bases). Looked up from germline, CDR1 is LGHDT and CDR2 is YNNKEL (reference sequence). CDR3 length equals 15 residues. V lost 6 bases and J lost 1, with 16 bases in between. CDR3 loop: CASSESFDSSYEQYF. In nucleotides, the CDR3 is TGTGCCAGCAGTGAATCTTTCGACAGTTCCTACGAGCAGTACTTC.

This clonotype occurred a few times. CDR3: CASDKGGDRYLNTEAFF. As DNA, the CDR3 is TGTGCCAGCGATAAAGGGGGAGACCGATATCTGAACACTGAAGCTTTCTTT. The genes are TRBV12-3 or TRBV12-4 and TRBJ1-1; possible D gene TRBD1, 6 bases. Trimming took 8 bases from V and 0 from J, leaving 22 bases between them. This CDR3 comprises 17 residues.

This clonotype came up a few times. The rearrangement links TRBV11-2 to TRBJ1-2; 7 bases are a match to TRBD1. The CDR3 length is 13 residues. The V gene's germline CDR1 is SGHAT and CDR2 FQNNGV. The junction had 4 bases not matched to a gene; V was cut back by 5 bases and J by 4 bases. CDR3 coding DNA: TGTGCCAGCAGCCGGACAGGCGCCTATGGCTACACCTTC. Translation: CASSRTGAYGYTF.

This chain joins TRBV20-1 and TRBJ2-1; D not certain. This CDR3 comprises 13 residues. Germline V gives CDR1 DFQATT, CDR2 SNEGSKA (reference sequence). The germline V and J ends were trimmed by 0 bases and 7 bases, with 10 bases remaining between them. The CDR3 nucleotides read TGCAGTGCTAGAGATACTGGGCCGAATGAGCAGTTCTTC. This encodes CSARDTGPNEQFF.

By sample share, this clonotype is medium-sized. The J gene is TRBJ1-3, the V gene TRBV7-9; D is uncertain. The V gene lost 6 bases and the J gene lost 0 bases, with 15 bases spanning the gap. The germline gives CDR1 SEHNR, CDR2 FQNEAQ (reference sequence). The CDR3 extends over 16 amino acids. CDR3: CASRPGRYLSGNTIYF. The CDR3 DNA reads TGTGCCAGCAGGCCCGGAAGATACCTCTCTGGAAACACCATATATTTT.

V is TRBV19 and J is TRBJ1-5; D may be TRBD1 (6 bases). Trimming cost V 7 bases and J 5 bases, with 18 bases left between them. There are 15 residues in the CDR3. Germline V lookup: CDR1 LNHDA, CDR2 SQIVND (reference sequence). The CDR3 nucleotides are TGTGCCAGTAAGACGTCCAGGGGAGGGGATCAGCCCCAGCATTTT. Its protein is CASKTSRGGDQPQHF.

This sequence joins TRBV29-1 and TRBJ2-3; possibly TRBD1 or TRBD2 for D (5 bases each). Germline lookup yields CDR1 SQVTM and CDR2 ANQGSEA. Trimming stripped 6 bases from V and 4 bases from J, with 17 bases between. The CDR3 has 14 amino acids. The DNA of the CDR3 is TGCAGCGTCCAGGGACGCCTGGTCCCAGATACGCAGTATTTT. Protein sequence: CSVQGRLVPDTQYF.

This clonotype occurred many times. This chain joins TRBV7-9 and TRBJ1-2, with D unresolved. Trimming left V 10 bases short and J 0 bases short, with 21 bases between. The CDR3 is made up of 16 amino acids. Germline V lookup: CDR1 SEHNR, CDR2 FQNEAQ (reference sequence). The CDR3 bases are TGTGCCATCCACGCTTCCCGGGGAGGAGCTAACTATGGCTACACCTTC. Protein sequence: CAIHASRGGANYGYTF.

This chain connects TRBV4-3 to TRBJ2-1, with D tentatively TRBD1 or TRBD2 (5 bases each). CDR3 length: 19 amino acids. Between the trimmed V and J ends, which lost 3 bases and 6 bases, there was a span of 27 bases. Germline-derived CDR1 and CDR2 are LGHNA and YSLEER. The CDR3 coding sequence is TGCGCCAGCAGCCATTCCACTCCCGGGACCAGAGGGGATCCCAATGAGCAGTTCTTC. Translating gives CASSHSTPGTRGDPNEQFF.

CDR3 region: CASSRDRESNQPQHF. The DNA of the CDR3 is TGTGCCAGCTCACGCGACAGGGAAAGCAATCAGCCCCAGCATTTT. The chain joins TRBV18 to TRBJ1-5, with 7 nucleotides matching TRBD1. Germline values: CDR1 KGHSH, CDR2 LQKENI. V shed 4 bases and J 1 base; nucleotides not matched to a gene: 4. The CDR3 has 15 amino acids.

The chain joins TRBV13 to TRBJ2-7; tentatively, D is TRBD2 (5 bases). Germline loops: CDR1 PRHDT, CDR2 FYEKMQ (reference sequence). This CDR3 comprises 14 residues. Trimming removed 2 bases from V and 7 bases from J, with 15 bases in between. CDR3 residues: CASSLSGALGEQYF. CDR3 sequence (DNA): TGTGCCAGCAGCTTAAGCGGTGCGCTAGGGGAGCAGTACTTC.

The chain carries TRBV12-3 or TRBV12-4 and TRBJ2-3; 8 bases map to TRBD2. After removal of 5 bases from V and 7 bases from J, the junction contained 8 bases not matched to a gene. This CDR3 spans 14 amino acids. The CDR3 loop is CASSPGLALNTQYF. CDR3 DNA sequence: TGTGCCAGCAGTCCCGGACTAGCCTTAAATACGCAGTATTTT.

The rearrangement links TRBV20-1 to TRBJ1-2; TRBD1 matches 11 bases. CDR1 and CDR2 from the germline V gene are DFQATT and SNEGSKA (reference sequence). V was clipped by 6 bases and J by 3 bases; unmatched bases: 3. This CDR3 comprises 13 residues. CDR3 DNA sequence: TGCAGTGCGTCGGACAGGGGGCACTATGGCTACACCTTC. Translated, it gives CSASDRGHYGYTF.

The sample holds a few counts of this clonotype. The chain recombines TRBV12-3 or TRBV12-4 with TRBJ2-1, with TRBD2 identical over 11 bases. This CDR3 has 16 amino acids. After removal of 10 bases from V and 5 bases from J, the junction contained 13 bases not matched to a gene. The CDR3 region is CATHRGGTSGHNEQFF. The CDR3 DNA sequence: TGTGCCACCCACAGGGGAGGGACTAGCGGACACAATGAGCAGTTCTTC.

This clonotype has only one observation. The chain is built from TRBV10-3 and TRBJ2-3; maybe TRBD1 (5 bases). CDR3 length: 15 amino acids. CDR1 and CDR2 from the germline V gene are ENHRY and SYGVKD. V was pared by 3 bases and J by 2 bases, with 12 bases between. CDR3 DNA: TGTGCCATCAGTGAACCCGGACACAACACAGATACGCAGTATTTT. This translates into CAISEPGHNTDTQYF.

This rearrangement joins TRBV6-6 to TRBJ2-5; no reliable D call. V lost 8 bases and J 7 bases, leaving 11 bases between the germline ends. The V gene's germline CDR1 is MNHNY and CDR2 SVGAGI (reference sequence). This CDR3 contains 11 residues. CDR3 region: CASYKDGTQYF. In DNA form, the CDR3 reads TGTGCCAGCTACAAGGATGGGACCCAGTACTTC.

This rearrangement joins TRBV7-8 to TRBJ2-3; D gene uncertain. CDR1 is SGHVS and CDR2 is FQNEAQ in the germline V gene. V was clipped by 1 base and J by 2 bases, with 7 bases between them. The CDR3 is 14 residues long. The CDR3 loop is CASSLVEDTDTQYF. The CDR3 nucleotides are TGTGCCAGCAGCTTAGTGGAAGACACAGATACGCAGTATTTT.

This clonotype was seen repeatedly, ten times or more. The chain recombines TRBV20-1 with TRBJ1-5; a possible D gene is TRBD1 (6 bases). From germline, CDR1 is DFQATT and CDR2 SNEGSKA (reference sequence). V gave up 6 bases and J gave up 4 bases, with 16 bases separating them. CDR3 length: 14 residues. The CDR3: CSARTGLVNQPQHF. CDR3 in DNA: TGCAGTGCGAGAACAGGGTTGGTAAATCAGCCCCAGCATTTT.

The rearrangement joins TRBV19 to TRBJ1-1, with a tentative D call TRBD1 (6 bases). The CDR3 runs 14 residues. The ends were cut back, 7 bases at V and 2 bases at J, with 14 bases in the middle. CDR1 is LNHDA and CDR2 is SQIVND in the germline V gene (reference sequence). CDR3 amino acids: CASTLGTLNTEAFF. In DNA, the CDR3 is TGTGCCAGTACCCTAGGGACACTTAACACTGAAGCTTTCTTT.

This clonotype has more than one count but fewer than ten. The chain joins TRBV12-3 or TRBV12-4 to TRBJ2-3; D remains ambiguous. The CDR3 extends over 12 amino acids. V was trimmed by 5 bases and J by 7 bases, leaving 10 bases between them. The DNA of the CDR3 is TGTGCCAGCAGTACAGCACGGAATACGCAGTATTTT. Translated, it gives CASSTARNTQYF.

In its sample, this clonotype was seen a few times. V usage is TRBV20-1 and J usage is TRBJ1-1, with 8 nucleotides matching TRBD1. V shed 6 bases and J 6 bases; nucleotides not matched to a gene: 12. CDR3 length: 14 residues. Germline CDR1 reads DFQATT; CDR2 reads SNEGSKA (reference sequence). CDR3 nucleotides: TGCAGTGCGACCAGGGGGCTGGGGATCGCTGAAGCTTTCTTT. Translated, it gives CSATRGLGIAEAFF.

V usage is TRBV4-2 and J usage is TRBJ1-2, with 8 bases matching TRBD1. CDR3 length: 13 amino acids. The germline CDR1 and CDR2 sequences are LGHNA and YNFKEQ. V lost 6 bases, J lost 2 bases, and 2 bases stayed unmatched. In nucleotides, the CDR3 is TGTGCCAGCAGGGGGACAGGCAACTATGGCTACACCTTC. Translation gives CASRGTGNYGYTF.

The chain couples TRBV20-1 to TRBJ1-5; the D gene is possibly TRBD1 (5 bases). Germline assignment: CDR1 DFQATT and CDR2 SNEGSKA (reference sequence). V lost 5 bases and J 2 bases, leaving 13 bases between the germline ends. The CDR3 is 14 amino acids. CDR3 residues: CSASQGRGNQPQHF. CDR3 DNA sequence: TGCAGTGCTTCCCAGGGTCGAGGCAATCAGCCCCAGCATTTT.